The clone carrying this TCR beta chain has a count of ten or more. Its cognate antigen is unknown. The data were obtained in a study of T cells in Graves' hyperthyroidism and ophthalmopathy. Overall study results and limits: Ophthalmopathy could be told apart from stable hyperthyroidism with a 13 V-J model.

RNA transcripts were the template for amplifying TCR beta CDR3 regions. First-round RT-PCR of the TCR CDR3 relied on the HTBI primer set. TCRdb passed the multiplex PCR reads through MiXCR, listing each CDR3 protein once. The data hold 300,000 to 450,000 distinct CDR3 sequences, with about 16% observed a single time. Germline loops: CDR1 DFQATT, CDR2 SNEGSKA (reference sequence). The CDR3 runs 14 residues. The germline V and J ends were trimmed by 6 bases and 4 bases, with 16 bases remaining between them. The material sequenced was blood. The TCR sequence derives from a young woman with Graves' hyperthyroidism. V gene TRBV20-1 combines with J gene TRBJ1-5; D is unclear. CDR3 sequence (DNA): TGCAGTGCGGCCCGCCAGGCCGTTAATCAGCCCCAGCATTTT. Translated, it gives CSAARQAVNQPQHF.